This T cell receptor (beta chain) was recovered during a study of molecular identifiers for immune sequencing clone quantification (dated by TCRdb to the late 2010s). With regard to the full study: For a replicate experiment, RNA from roughly 21,000 or 96,000 naive CD8 T cells was divided into five aliquots, of which four were sequenced. This methods study benchmarked molecular-identifier clustering-based TCR repertoire sequencing (MIDCIRS) and TCR RNA copy counting, using CD8 T cells to do so.

This clonotype was counted many times. Its recognized antigen is unknown. Per-nucleotide qualities are absent, and no much larger clonotype sits a single base away. Library construction relied on PCR. These reads were obtained on a NextSeq 500. Bulk TCR libraries were made following a previously described method, with the TCR primers given in Table S5. The Qiagen AllPrep DNA/RNA kit was used to purify total RNA. Before analysis, reads from multiple sequencing runs of the same library were pooled. Per the original workflow: Reads were retained only if the reads had an exact TCR constant sequence, and the retained reads were trimmed to 150 nt and grouped according to their 12-nt molecular barcodes. Reads in each barcode group were sub-clustered using a 15% Levenshtein threshold, and a quality-weighted consensus sequence was built for each RNA molecule. Non-functional sequences were removed, as were lower-count sequences one edit away from another. Based on fitting two negative binomial distributions, any barcode sub-cluster with under 20% of the maximum read count was discarded. TCRdb reanalyzed the raw reads on its own, using fastp at Q25 for trimming and MiXCR for clone calling, and kept in-frame beta chains. When rows share a CDR3 protein, they turn into one entry using the most common DNA and genes. The V and J calls shown here were made by TCRdb, not taken from the authors' results. The sample table records roughly 320,000 distinct CDR3 sequences; roughly 23% of these occur just once. The top ten constitute 0.74% of the sample.

Here is what the overall study found, with its caveats: When barcode sub-clustering was omitted, TCR diversity was inflated by chimeric consensus sequences, with chimeras reaching as high as 47%. Identical TCR molecules sharing a barcode could cause highly expanded clone sizes to be underestimated. Modeling indicated approximately 3.2 TCR RNA copies recovered per cell, compared with about 9.7 by digital PCR, which implies a capture efficiency of approximately 29%. The naive libraries included spiked-in Jurkat TCR RNA (approximately ten copies' worth), and this RNA is not part of the donor repertoire. Spiked-in Jurkat TCR RNA equal to a single cell's worth was reported to be detectable even within one million naive CD8 T cells. In CMV-specific effector cells, over 99% of molecules were held by clones above 20 RNA copies, whereas under 1% of molecules were held by such clones in naive cells.

Libraries of naive CD8 T cells were built from anywhere between about 17,000 and 1,000,000 sorted cells, with 10%, 30% or 50% of the purified RNA used. Naive CD8 T cells, defined as CD8+CD4-CCR7+CD45RA+, were FACS-sorted into RLT Plus buffer on a BD FACSAria II. More than 8 TCR copies' worth of Jurkat RNA were spiked into roughly 17,000-1,100,000 naive CD8 T cell samples to test detection sensitivity. CD8 T cells were enriched using RosetteSep CD8+ T Cell Enrichment Cocktail and Ficoll-Paque, and the enriched cells then underwent ACK red cell lysis. The CDR3 goes from the cysteine to the phenylalanine over 13 residues. Only the CDR3 part of the read is kept: 39 bases, read in frame from the first base. The germline V gene (reference sequence) sets CDR1 to SEHNR and CDR2 to FQNEAQ. V and J lose 3 bases and 4 bases, and a span of 10 bases separates them.

The specimen sequenced was naive CD8+ T cells from blood, with Jurkat cell RNA spiked in. This specimen's cell subset or site label, interpreted: FACS-sorted CD8+CD4-CCR7+CD45RA+ naive T cells. The sequence links TRBV7-9 to TRBJ2-7, with the D segment identity uncertain. The source of this sequence is a human donor in good health. Some libraries in this study had Jurkat cell RNA spiked in. CDR3 protein: CASSLQLRYEQYF. The DNA sequence is given as TGTGCCAGCAGCTTGCAGCTACGGTACGAGCAGTACTTC.